The 2 T cell receptor beta chains reported below all come from one sample, sequenced in a study of cytomegalovirus exposure and HLA in healthy donors. PCR used 60 Vbeta primers and 13 Jbeta primers. Using immunoSEQ multiplex PCR, the repertoire was profiled, and TCRdb retains in-frame clones only, with some absent. The table lists 100,000 to 150,000 clones, 65% to 80% of them singletons. Sequencing was performed on PBMCs. The receptors derive from a woman aged 55-70 years in good health and CMV-seropositive.

The V gene is TRBV21-1, the J gene TRBJ1-2; no DNA check was done on the table's D call, TRBD1. TRBV21-1 corresponds to a pseudogene. The CDR3 is 14 amino acids. The chain's CDR3 is CASSAHRNNYGYTF. CDR3 sequence (DNA): TGTGCCAGCAGCGCCCACAGGAATAACTATGGCTACACCTTC.

The V call is TRBV6-1, the J call TRBJ1-2, with 10 bases fitting TRBD1. V lost 4 bases to trimming and J lost 0 bases; unmatched junction nucleotides: 2. The CDR3 is 15 amino acids. CDR1 and CDR2 (germline): MNHNS, SASEGT. The CDR3 loop is CASSGQGAANYGYTF. The CDR3 DNA is TGTGCCAGCAGTGGACAGGGGGCGGCTAACTATGGCTACACCTTC.